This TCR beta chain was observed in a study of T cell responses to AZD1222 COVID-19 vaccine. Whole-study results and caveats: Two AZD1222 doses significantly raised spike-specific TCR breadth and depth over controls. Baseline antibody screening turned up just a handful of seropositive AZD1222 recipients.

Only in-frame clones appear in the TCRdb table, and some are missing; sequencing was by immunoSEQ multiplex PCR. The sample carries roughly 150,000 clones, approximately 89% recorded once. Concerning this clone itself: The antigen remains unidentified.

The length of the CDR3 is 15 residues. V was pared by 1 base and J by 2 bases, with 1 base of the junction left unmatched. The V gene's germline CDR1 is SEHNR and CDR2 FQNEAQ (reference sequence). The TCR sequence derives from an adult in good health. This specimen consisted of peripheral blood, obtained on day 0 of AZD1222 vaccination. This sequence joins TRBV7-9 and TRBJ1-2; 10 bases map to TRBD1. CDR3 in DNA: TGTGCCAGCAGCTTAGGGACAGGGGGGAACTATGGCTACACCTTC. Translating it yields CASSLGTGGNYGYTF.